The text below deals with one TCR beta chain. TCRdb's table, derived via immunoSEQ multiplex PCR, lists solely in-frame clones and lacks some. The sample includes 95,000 to 110,000 clones, roughly 90% of them seen just once. The record originates from a study of T cell responses to AZD1222 COVID-19 vaccine. This material consisted of peripheral blood, taken 28 days after the second AZD1222 dose. The origin of this receptor is an adult who received the AZD1222 COVID-19 vaccine.

CDR3 loop: CASSQGRGVSGETQYF. The CDR3, as DNA: TGCGCCAGCAGCCAAGGGAGGGGGGTTAGTGGGGAGACCCAGTACTTC. V and J are TRBV4-3 and TRBJ2-5; D assignment may be TRBD1 or TRBD2 (6 bases each). The CDR3 runs 16 residues. V shed 1 base and J shed 5 bases, with 17 bases lying between them. Germline V gene data show CDR1 as LGHNA and CDR2 as YSLEER.